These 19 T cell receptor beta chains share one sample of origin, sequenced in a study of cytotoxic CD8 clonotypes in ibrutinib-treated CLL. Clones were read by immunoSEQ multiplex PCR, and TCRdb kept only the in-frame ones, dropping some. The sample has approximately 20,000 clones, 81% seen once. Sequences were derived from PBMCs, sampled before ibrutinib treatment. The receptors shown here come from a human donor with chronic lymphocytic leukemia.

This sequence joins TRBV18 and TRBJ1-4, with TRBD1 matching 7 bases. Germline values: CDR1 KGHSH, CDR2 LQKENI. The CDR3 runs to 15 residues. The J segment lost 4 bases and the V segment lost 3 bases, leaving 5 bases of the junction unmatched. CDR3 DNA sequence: TGTGCCAGCTCACCGAGGACAGGCCTTAATGAAAAACTGTTTTTT. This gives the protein CASSPRTGLNEKLFF.

The CDR3 reads CASSRTGQQVSYEQYF. The CDR3 nucleotides read TGTGCCAGCAGCCGAACCGGACAGCAAGTCTCCTACGAGCAGTACTTC. This chain uses TRBV5-5 with TRBJ2-7; tentative D call: TRBD1 (6 bases). The V end was cut by 4 bases, the J end by 0 bases, with 17 bases between. CDR3 length equals 16 residues. Germline loops: CDR1 SGHKS, CDR2 YYEKEE (reference sequence).

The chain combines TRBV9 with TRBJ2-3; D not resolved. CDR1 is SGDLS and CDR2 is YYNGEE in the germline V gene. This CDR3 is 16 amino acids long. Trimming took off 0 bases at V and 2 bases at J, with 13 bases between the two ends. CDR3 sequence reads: CASSVVIGAPTDTQYF. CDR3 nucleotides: TGTGCCAGCAGCGTAGTAATAGGCGCTCCCACAGATACGCAGTATTTT.

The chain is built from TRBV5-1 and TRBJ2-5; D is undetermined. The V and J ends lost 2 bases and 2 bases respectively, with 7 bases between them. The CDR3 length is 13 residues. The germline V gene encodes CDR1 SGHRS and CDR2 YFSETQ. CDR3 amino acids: CASSFLQQETQYF. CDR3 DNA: TGCGCCAGCAGCTTCTTGCAGCAAGAGACCCAGTACTTC.

The CDR3 DNA follows: TGTGCCAGCAGTGAAGCCTCTGGGTTTGGCACAGATACGCAGTATTTT. As protein: CASSEASGFGTDTQYF. The rearrangement joins TRBV25-1 to TRBJ2-3, with unresolved D. The CDR3 spans 16 residues. Germline CDR1 is MGHDK and CDR2 is SYGVNS. The ends were cut back, 2 bases at V and 1 base at J, with 13 bases in the middle.

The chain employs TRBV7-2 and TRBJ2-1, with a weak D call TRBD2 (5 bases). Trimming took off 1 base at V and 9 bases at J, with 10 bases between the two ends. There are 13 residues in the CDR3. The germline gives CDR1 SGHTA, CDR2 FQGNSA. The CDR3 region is CASSLGLRREQFF. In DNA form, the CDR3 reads TGTGCCAGCAGCTTAGGACTAAGGCGTGAGCAGTTCTTC.

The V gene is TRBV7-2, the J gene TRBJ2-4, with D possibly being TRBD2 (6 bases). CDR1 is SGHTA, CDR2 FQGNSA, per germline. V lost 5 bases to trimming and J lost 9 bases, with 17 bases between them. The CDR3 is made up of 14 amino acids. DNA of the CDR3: TGTGCCAGCAGCCAAAGGGAGTTAGCGGCCATTCAGTACTTC. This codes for CASSQRELAAIQYF.

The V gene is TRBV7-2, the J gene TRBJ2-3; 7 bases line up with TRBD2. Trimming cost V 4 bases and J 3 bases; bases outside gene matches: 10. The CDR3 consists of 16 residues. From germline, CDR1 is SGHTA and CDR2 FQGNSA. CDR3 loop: CASSSSLALGTDTQYF. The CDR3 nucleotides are TGTGCCAGCAGCTCTTCACTAGCGCTGGGGACAGATACGCAGTATTTT.

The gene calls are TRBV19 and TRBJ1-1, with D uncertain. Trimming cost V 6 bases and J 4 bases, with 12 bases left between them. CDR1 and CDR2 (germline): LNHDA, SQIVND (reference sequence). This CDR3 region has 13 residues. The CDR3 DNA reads TGTGCCAGTAGCTCCGTTCGAGGCACTGAAGCTTTCTTT. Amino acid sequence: CASSSVRGTEAFF.

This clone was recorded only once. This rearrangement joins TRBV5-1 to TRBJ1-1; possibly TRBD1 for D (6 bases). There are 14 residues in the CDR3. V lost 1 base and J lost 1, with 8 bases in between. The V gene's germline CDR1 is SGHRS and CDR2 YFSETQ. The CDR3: CASSLTGPNTEAFF. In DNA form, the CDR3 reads TGCGCCAGCAGCTTGACAGGGCCGAACACTGAAGCTTTCTTT.

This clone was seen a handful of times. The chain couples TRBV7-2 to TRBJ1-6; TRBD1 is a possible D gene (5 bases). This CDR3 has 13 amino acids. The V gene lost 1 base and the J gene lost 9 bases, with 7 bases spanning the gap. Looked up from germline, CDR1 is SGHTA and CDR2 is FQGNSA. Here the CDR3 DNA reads TGTGCCAGCAGCTTAGGACAGAGTTCACCCCTCCACTTT. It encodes CASSLGQSSPLHF.

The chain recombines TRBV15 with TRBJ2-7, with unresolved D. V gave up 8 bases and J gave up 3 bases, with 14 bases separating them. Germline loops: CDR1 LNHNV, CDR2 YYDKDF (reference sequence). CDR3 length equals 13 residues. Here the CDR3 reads CATRRISSYEQYF. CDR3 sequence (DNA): TGTGCCACCCGCCGGATCAGCAGCTACGAGCAGTACTTC.

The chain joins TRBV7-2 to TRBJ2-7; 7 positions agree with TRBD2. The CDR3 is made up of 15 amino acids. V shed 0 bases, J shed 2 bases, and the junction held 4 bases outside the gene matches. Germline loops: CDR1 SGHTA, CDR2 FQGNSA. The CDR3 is CASSLASGVTYEQYF. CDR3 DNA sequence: TGTGCCAGCAGCTTAGCGAGCGGGGTAACCTACGAGCAGTACTTC.

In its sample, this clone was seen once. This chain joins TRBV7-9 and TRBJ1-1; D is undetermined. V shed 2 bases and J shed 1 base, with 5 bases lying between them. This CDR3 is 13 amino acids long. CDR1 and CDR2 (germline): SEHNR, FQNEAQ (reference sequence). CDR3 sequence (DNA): TGTGCCAGCAGCTTACGGCCGAACACTGAAGCTTTCTTT. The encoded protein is CASSLRPNTEAFF.

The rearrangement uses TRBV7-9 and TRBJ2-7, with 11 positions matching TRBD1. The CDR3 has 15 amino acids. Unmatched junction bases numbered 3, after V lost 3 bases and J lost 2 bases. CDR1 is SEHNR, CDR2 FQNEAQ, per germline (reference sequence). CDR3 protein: CASSFPGQGAYEQYF. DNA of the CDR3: TGTGCCAGCAGCTTCCCGGGACAGGGGGCCTACGAGCAGTACTTC.

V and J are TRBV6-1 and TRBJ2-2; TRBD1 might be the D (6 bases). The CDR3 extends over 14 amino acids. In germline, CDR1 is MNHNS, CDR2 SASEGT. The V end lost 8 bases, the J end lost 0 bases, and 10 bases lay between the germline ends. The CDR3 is CASSDRPNTGELFF. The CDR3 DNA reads TGTGCCAGCTCGGACAGACCGAACACCGGGGAGCTGTTTTTT.

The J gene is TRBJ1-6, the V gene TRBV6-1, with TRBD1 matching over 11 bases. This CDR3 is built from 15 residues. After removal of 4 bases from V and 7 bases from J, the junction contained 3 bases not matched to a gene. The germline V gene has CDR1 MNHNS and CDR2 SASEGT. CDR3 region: CASSGGTGGNSPLHF. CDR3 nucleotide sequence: TGTGCCAGCAGTGGAGGGACAGGGGGAAATTCACCCCTCCACTTT.

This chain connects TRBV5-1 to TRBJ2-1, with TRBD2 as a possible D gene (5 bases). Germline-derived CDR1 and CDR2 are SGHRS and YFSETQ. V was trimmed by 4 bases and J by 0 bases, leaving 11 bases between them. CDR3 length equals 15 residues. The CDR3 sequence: CASSPEGSSYNEQFF. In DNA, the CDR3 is TGCGCCAGCAGCCCCGAGGGAAGCTCCTACAATGAGCAGTTCTTC.

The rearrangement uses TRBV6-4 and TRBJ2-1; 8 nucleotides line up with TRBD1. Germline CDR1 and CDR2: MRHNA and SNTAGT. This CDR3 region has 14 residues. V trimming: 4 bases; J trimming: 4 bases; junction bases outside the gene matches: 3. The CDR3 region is CASSAQGGYNEQFF. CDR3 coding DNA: TGTGCCAGCAGTGCACAGGGGGGTTACAATGAGCAGTTCTTC.